One sample yielded the 20 T cell receptor beta chains listed below, sequenced in a study of cytomegalovirus exposure and HLA in healthy donors. It was with 60 Vbeta and 13 Jbeta primers that the PCR ran. Produced via immunoSEQ multiplex PCR; TCRdb's table is partial and in-frame only. The sample yields 100,000 or so clones, about 77% seen once. Sample: PBMCs. The receptors originated from a woman between 18 and 29 years old in good health and CMV-seropositive.

The V call is TRBV6-1, the J call TRBJ2-3, with 8 bases matching TRBD2. Unmatched junction bases numbered 7, after V lost 7 bases and J lost 4 bases. Germline V gene lookup returns CDR1 MNHNS and CDR2 SASEGT. The CDR3 is 14 amino acids. The CDR3 nucleotides read TGTGCCAGCATTCAAGCGGGAGAATCAGATACGCAGTATTTT. Translating gives CASIQAGESDTQYF.

The chain has TRBV20-1 and TRBJ1-2; D ambiguous. CDR1 and CDR2 (germline): DFQATT, SNEGSKA (reference sequence). Between the trimmed V and J ends, which lost 7 bases and 5 bases, there was a span of 11 bases. This CDR3 has 11 residues. CDR3 nucleotides: TGCAGTGTGAGGCTCATTTATGGCTACACCTTC. This codes for CSVRLIYGYTF.

The J gene is TRBJ2-5, the V gene TRBV7-9; 9 positions match TRBD1. V lost 3 bases to trimming and J lost 4 bases; unmatched junction nucleotides: 0. CDR3 length: 13 residues. Germline lookup yields CDR1 SEHNR and CDR2 FQNEAQ (reference sequence). In DNA, the CDR3 is TGTGCCAGCAGCTTGGGACAGGGAGAGACCCAGTACTTC. Encoded protein: CASSLGQGETQYF.

The J gene is TRBJ1-5, the V gene TRBV28; 7 bases agree with TRBD1. The CDR3 is made up of 15 amino acids. Germline V gene data show CDR1 as MDHEN and CDR2 as SYDVKM. Germline trimming cut 3 bases from V and 0 bases from J; bases unmatched to any gene: 2. As DNA, the CDR3 is TGTGCCAGCAGTTTCGACAGGGATAGCAATCAGCCCCAGCATTTT. It yields the protein CASSFDRDSNQPQHF.

The chain joins TRBV11-2 to TRBJ2-1; the match to TRBD2 covers 11 bases. V was clipped by 4 bases and J by 7 bases; unmatched bases: 9. Germline-derived CDR1 and CDR2 are SGHAT and FQNNGV. This CDR3 is built from 16 residues. The CDR3 reads CASSYPTSGRYNEQFF. Here the CDR3 DNA reads TGTGCCAGCAGCTACCCCACTAGCGGGAGATATAATGAGCAGTTCTTC. Drawing the rest from reference TRBV11-2 and TRBJ2-1, the complete variable domain is EAGVAQSPRYKIIEKRQSVAFWCNPISGHATLYWYQQILGQGPKLLIQFQNNGVVDDSQLPKDRFSAERLKGVDSTLKIQPAKLEDSAVYLCASSYPTSGRYNEQFFGPGTRLTVL.

This clone appeared a few times. The gene calls are TRBV7-7 and TRBJ2-1; D may be TRBD1 (6 bases). The CDR3 covers 12 residues. Deletions cut 5 bases from V and 7 bases from J, with 9 bases between. The V gene's germline CDR1 is SSHAT and CDR2 FNYEAQ (reference sequence). CDR3 DNA: TGTGCCAGCAGCCCGGGACAAAATGAGCAGTTCTTC. This translates into CASSPGQNEQFF.

V and J are TRBV5-6 and TRBJ1-1, with 7 bases that match TRBD1. This CDR3 region has 16 residues. V gave up 8 bases and J gave up 3 bases; unmatched junction bases: 16. CDR1 is SGHDT and CDR2 is YYEEEE in the germline V gene. CDR3 DNA sequence: TGTGCCAGGGTCATATCAGGGGGGCCGGTGGACACTGAAGCTTTCTTT. This encodes CARVISGGPVDTEAFF. The entire variable domain, with the rest obtained from reference TRBV5-6 and TRBJ1-1, is as follows: DAGVTQSPTHLIKTRGQQVTLRCSPKSGHDTVSWYQQALGQGPQFIFQYYEEEERQRGNFPDRFSGHQFPNYSSELNVNALLLGDSALYLCARVISGGPVDTEAFFGQGTRLTVV.

The chain combines TRBV7-2 with TRBJ1-3; no clear D. The CDR3 is 15 residues long. The V end was cut by 5 bases, the J end by 0 bases, with 11 bases between. CDR1 and CDR2 from the germline V gene are SGHTA and FQGNSA. The CDR3 region has the DNA TGTGCCAGCAGCACGACTTCCAGCTCTGGAAACACCATATATTTT. The encoded protein is CASSTTSSSGNTIYF.

The CDR3 spells CASSFSQGGAFF. CDR3 sequence (DNA): TGTGCCAGCAGTTTTTCCCAGGGTGGTGCTTTCTTT. The chain links TRBV28 to TRBJ1-1; D might be TRBD1 (5 bases). CDR3 length: 12 residues. Trimming removed 3 bases from V and 11 bases from J, with 13 bases in between. The germline CDR1 and CDR2 sequences are MDHEN and SYDVKM.

The J gene is TRBJ1-1, the V gene TRBV4-3; 8 nucleotides line up with TRBD1. The CDR3 extends over 18 amino acids. The V segment lost 0 bases and the J segment 0 bases; nucleotides outside the gene matches: 9. In germline, CDR1 is LGHNA, CDR2 YSLEER. The CDR3 here is CASSQDSAGTGLNTEAFF. The CDR3 nucleotides read TGCGCCAGCAGCCAAGACAGCGCCGGGACAGGACTGAACACTGAAGCTTTCTTT.

The chain couples TRBV28 to TRBJ2-3; TRBD2 is a possible D gene (5 bases). V lost 10 bases to trimming and J lost 2 bases, with 28 bases between them. Germline V gene sequence: CDR1 MDHEN, CDR2 SYDVKM. The CDR3 consists of 18 residues. The CDR3 is CATPPPERRLYPTDTQYF. The CDR3 region has the DNA TGTGCCACCCCCCCGCCGGAGCGGAGGCTTTACCCCACAGATACGCAGTATTTT.

This chain uses TRBV27 with TRBJ1-5; perhaps TRBD1 as D (5 bases). Germline-derived CDR1 and CDR2 are MNHEY and SMNVEV (reference sequence). This CDR3 region has 13 residues. With 6 bases removed from V and 2 bases from J, the gap between germline ends came to 8 bases. The CDR3 here is CASRPGGNQPQHF. Here the CDR3 DNA reads TGTGCCAGCAGGCCGGGGGGCAATCAGCCCCAGCATTTT.

The chain recombines TRBV7-9 with TRBJ2-2, with D perhaps matching TRBD1 (6 bases). This CDR3 is built from 14 residues. CDR1 is SEHNR, CDR2 FQNEAQ, per germline (reference sequence). Trimming cost V 4 bases and J 4 bases, with 10 bases left between them. CDR3 sequence (DNA): TGTGCCAGCAGCTCTACAGGGAGCACCGGGGAGCTGTTTTTT. Translation: CASSSTGSTGELFF.

This clone was picked up one time. The CDR3 reads CASGTGSLGEKLFF. The CDR3 bases are TGTGCCAGCGGGACAGGGTCCTTGGGTGAAAAACTGTTTTTT. This sequence joins TRBV9 and TRBJ1-4, with 9 bases fitting TRBD1. Trimming cost V 7 bases and J 7 bases; bases outside gene matches: 8. The CDR3 length is 14 residues. Germline V gene lookup returns CDR1 SGDLS and CDR2 YYNGEE.

V gene TRBV15 combines with J gene TRBJ2-3; D is undetermined. V lost 0 bases to trimming and J lost 1 base, with 14 bases between them. The CDR3 totals 17 residues. The germline V gene encodes CDR1 LNHNV and CDR2 YYDKDF (reference sequence). CDR3 in amino acids: CATSRDSLGAGTDTQYF. The CDR3 DNA follows: TGTGCCACCAGCAGAGATTCCTTGGGTGCGGGCACAGATACGCAGTATTTT.

The J gene is TRBJ2-7, the V gene TRBV27, with TRBD2 as a possible D gene (7 bases). The V and J ends lost 7 bases and 3 bases respectively, with 19 bases between them. Germline V gene lookup returns CDR1 MNHEY and CDR2 SMNVEV (reference sequence). The CDR3 length is 15 residues. This CDR3 reads CASMGRGHELYEQYF. Here the CDR3 DNA reads TGTGCCAGCATGGGGCGGGGGCACGAGCTCTACGAGCAGTACTTC.

The chain recombines TRBV10-3 with TRBJ2-3; TRBD2 agrees at 10 bases. There are 13 residues in the CDR3. Germline V gene lookup returns CDR1 ENHRY and CDR2 SYGVKD. The CDR3 here is CAHLAGEADTQYF. The CDR3 DNA follows: TGTGCACATCTAGCGGGAGAGGCAGATACGCAGTATTTT.

The chain carries TRBV10-3 and TRBJ2-3; 7 bases align to TRBD2. V gave up 6 bases and J gave up 1 base; unmatched junction bases: 4. Germline CDR1 reads ENHRY; CDR2 reads SYGVKD. This CDR3 is 14 amino acids long. The CDR3 coding sequence is TGTGCCATCAGAGCGGGAACGGGCACAGATACGCAGTATTTT. Translation gives CAIRAGTGTDTQYF.

J is TRBJ2-1 and V is TRBV13; 10 nucleotides line up with TRBD2. The CDR3 totals 20 residues. Germline V CDR1 and CDR2: PRHDT, FYEKMQ (reference sequence). Unmatched junction bases numbered 19, after V lost 5 bases and J lost 3 bases. The CDR3 DNA reads TGTGCCAGCAGCCCACCTCCAGGGGAGGGTAGCGGGAGGAACTACAATGAGCAGTTCTTC. This translates into CASSPPPGEGSGRNYNEQFF.

This chain joins TRBV15 and TRBJ2-7, with TRBD2 matching over 10 bases. The J segment lost 3 bases and the V segment lost 4 bases, leaving 6 bases of the junction unmatched. In germline, CDR1 is LNHNV, CDR2 YYDKDF (reference sequence). The CDR3 is made up of 15 amino acids. The CDR3 coding sequence is TGTGCCACCAGCACCCCCGGACTAGCGGTCTACGAGCAGTACTTC. Translating gives CATSTPGLAVYEQYF.